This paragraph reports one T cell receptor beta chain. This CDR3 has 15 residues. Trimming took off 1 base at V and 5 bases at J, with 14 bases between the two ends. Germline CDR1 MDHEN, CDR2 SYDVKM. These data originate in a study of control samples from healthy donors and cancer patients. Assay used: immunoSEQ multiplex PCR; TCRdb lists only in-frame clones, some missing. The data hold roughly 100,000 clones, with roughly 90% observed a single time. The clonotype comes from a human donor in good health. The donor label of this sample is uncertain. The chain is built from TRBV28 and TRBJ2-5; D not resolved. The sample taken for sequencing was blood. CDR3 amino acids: CASSLFPWKGETQYF. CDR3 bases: TGTGCCAGCAGTTTATTCCCATGGAAAGGGGAGACCCAGTACTTC.